The present TCR beta chain was sequenced within a study of blood T cells in healthy people across ages. Findings of the study overall: Diversity was higher, and naive CD4+ cells more numerous, in long-lived donors than in aged donors. Per-million-T-cell TCR beta diversity fell roughly linearly with age.

The germline V gene has CDR1 LNHNV and CDR2 YYDKDF (reference sequence). The CDR3 spans 13 residues. V shed 0 bases and J shed 5 bases, with 7 bases lying between them. Alongside a J-beta primer mix, a sample-barcoded 5' primer served in a second PCR lasting roughly 6 to 11 cycles. Via MiXCR, TCRdb re-called the 5' RACE reads, giving one row per CDR3 protein. The sample lists some 710,000 distinct CDR3 sequences, about 45% occurring once. The study recruited healthy Caucasian donors from Russia who were aged roughly 6 to 95. Every participating donor contributed 8.5 to 10 milliliters of peripheral blood through a draw. Ten or more counts support this clonotype. The antigen remains undetermined.

This chain uses TRBV15 with TRBJ2-5, with unresolved D. The sample was blood. The sequence was collected from an elderly man in good health. CDR3 bases: TGTGCCACCAGCAGAGATTTGGATGAGACCCAGTACTTC. It yields the protein CATSRDLDETQYF.